One sample yielded the 12 T cell receptor beta chains listed below, sequenced in a study of T cells after yellow fever vaccination. MiXCR, applied by TCRdb to the 5' RACE reads, yields one record per CDR3 protein. Found here are 300,000 to 350,000 distinct CDR3 sequences, roughly 4% of them singletons; the top ten hold 24%. The source was PBMCs, collected 5 days after the yellow fever booster vaccination. Receptor source: a man younger than 35 who received the YFV17D yellow fever vaccine.

This clonotype has a handful of counts. The J gene is TRBJ2-7, the V gene TRBV18; 11 bases are a match to TRBD1. Trimming at V came to 5 bases and at J to 4 bases, leaving 4 bases not matched to a gene. CDR3 size: 14 residues. Germline lookup yields CDR1 KGHSH and CDR2 LQKENI. The CDR3 loop reads CASSEGTGGYEQYV. CDR3 nucleotide sequence: TGTGCCAGCTCAGAAGGGACAGGGGGTTACGAGCAGTACGTC.

This clonotype was recorded many times. V is TRBV6-2 or TRBV6-3 and J is TRBJ1-5, with D unclear. V lost 7 bases, J lost 0 bases, and 13 bases lay in between. The CDR3 is made up of 15 amino acids. CDR1 MNHEY and CDR2 SVGEGT come from the germline V gene. CDR3 nucleotide sequence: TGTGCCAGCACCTACGGGCAGTATAGCAATCAGCCCCAGCATTTT. Protein product: CASTYGQYSNQPQHF.

This chain links TRBV3-1 with TRBJ1-2; 8 nucleotides align to TRBD1. The length of the CDR3 is 16 residues. Looked up from germline, CDR1 is LGHDT and CDR2 is YNNKEL (reference sequence). V shed 1 base and J 2 bases; nucleotides not matched to a gene: 6. CDR3 protein: CASSQARTGPNYGYTF. As DNA, the CDR3 is TGTGCCAGCAGCCAAGCTCGGACAGGGCCGAACTATGGCTACACCTTC. Based on the CDR3 plus reference TRBV3-1 and TRBJ1-2, the full variable domain is DTAVSQTPKYLVTQMGNDKSIKCEQNLGHDTMYWYKQDSKKFLKIMFSYNNKELIINETVPNRFSPKSPDKAHLNLHINSLELGDSAVYFCASSQARTGPNYGYTFGSGTRLTVV.

This clonotype was seen repeatedly, ten times or more. The chain joins TRBV20-1 to TRBJ2-3, with 8 nucleotides matching TRBD2. With V trimmed by 6 bases and J by 3 bases, 8 bases remained unmatched. This CDR3 is built from 14 residues. The V gene's germline CDR1 is DFQATT and CDR2 SNEGSKA (reference sequence). The CDR3 nucleotides are TGCAGTGCCAAAGACGGCGGGGGGACAGATACGCAGTATTTT. It yields the protein CSAKDGGGTDTQYF.

The table lists this clonotype with many counts. The gene calls are TRBV29-1 and TRBJ2-3; no firm D call. Germline values: CDR1 SQVTM, CDR2 ANQGSEA. The CDR3 is 12 amino acids. Deletions cut 4 bases from V and 4 bases from J, with 9 bases between. The CDR3 region is CSVGTESDTQYF. CDR3 bases: TGCAGCGTTGGTACGGAGTCAGATACGCAGTATTTT.

This clonotype was counted between two and nine times. The chain joins TRBV5-1 to TRBJ2-3; D may match TRBD1 or TRBD2 (5 bases each). Germline CDR1 SGHRS, CDR2 YFSETQ. V shed 1 base and J shed 2 bases, with 8 bases lying between them. The CDR3 consists of 14 residues. The CDR3 DNA is TGCGCCAGCAGCTTGTTCGGGGCCACAGATACGCAGTATTTT. Amino acids: CASSLFGATDTQYF.

This sequence joins TRBV20-1 and TRBJ1-2, with TRBD1 as a possible D gene (5 bases). The CDR3 runs 14 residues. The V gene's germline CDR1 is DFQATT and CDR2 SNEGSKA (reference sequence). Between the trimmed V and J ends, which lost 0 bases and 4 bases, there was a span of 12 bases. CDR3 nucleotide sequence: TGCAGTGCTAGAGAGAGTGGGGCTCTCTATGGCTACACCTTC. Translation gives CSARESGALYGYTF.

The CDR3 DNA reads as TGCGCCAGCAGCCAAGACCTAGCGGGGGTGGACACCGGGGAGCTGTTTTTT. This codes for CASSQDLAGVDTGELFF. The chain links TRBV4-3 to TRBJ2-2; 10 bases map to TRBD2. The CDR3 extends over 17 amino acids. With V trimmed by 0 bases and J by 3 bases, 4 bases remained unmatched. Germline V gene lookup returns CDR1 LGHNA and CDR2 YSLEER.

The chain links TRBV6-1 to TRBJ2-2, with TRBD1 identical over 7 bases. CDR1 MNHNS and CDR2 SASEGT come from the germline V gene. V dropped 4 bases and J dropped 8; count of bases not matched to a gene: 10. CDR3 length: 15 residues. The CDR3 spells CASSALTGDVGELFF. As DNA, the CDR3 is TGTGCCAGCAGTGCCCTTACAGGGGACGTAGGGGAGCTGTTTTTT.

Ten or more counts support this clonotype. J is TRBJ2-5 and V is TRBV4-3; TRBD2 is a possible D gene (5 bases). Germline V gene sequence: CDR1 LGHNA, CDR2 YSLEER. CDR3 size: 15 residues. Trimming shortened V by 1 base and J by 5 bases, and 14 bases separated the two germline ends. CDR3 residues: CASSQGTVSGETQYF. The CDR3 DNA reads as TGCGCCAGCAGCCAAGGGACGGTGTCGGGGGAGACCCAGTACTTC.

There are many counts of this clonotype. The chain recombines TRBV7-6 with TRBJ2-2; 11 positions agree with TRBD2. The CDR3 loop spans 16 amino acids. Germline CDR1 SGHVS, CDR2 FNYEAQ. V gave up 7 bases and J gave up 4 bases; unmatched junction bases: 8. CDR3 nucleotides: TGTGCCAGCACCTTTAGCGGGGGGGCCGGCACCGGGGAGCTGTTTTTT. Translating gives CASTFSGGAGTGELFF.

This chain uses TRBV5-1 with TRBJ1-3; D is ambiguous. There are 15 residues in the CDR3. Trimming cost V 0 bases and J 0 bases, with 7 bases left between them. Germline assignment: CDR1 SGHRS and CDR2 YFSETQ. This CDR3 is CASSLEGSSGNTIYF. CDR3 nucleotides: TGCGCCAGCAGCTTGGAGGGTTCCTCTGGAAACACCATATATTTT.